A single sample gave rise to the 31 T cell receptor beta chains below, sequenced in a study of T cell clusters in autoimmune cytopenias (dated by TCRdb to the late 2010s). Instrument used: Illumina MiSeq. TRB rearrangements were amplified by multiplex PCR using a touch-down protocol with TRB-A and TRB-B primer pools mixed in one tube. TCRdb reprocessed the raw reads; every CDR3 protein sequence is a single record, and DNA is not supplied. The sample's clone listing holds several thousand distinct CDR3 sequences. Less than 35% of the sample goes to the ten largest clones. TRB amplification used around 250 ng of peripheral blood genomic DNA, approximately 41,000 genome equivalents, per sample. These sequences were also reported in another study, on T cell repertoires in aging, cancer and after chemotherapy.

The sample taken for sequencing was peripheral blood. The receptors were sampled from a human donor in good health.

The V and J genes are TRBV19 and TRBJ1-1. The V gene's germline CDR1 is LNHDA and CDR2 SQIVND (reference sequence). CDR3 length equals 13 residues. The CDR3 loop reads CATRPGIGTEAFF. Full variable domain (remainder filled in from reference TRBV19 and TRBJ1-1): DGGITQSPKYLFRKEGQNVTLSCEQNLNHDAMYWYRQDPGQGLRLIYYSQIVNDFQKGDIAEGYSVSREKKESFPLTVTSAQKNPTAFYLCATRPGIGTEAFFGQGTRLTVV.

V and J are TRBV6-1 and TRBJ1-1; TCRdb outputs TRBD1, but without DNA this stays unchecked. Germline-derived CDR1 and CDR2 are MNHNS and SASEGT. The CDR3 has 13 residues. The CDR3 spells CASRGQSNTEAFF.

CDR3: CASSSTGGNTGELFF. The genes are TRBV18 and TRBJ2-2; checking the TCRdb D call of TRBD1 is not possible without DNA. In germline, CDR1 is KGHSH, CDR2 LQKENI. This CDR3 spans 15 amino acids.

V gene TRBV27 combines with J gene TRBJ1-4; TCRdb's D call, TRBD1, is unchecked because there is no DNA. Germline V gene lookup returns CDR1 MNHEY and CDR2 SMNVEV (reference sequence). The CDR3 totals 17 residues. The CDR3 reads CASSSPGTGGAGEKLFF.

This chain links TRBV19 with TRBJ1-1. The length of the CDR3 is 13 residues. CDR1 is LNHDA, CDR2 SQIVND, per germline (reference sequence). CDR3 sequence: CASSQQMNTEAFF.

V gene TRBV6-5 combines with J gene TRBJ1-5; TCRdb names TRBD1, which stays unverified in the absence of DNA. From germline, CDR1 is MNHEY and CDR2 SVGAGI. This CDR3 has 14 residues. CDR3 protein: CASSPQGAVQPQHF.

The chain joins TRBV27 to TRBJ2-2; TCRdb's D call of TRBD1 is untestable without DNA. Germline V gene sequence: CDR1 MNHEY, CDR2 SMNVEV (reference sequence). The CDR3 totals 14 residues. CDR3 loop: CATSQNGGTGELFF.

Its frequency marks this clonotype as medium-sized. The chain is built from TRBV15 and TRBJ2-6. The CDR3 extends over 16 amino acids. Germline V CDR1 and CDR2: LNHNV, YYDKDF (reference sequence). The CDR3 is CATSRDGVPGANVLTF.

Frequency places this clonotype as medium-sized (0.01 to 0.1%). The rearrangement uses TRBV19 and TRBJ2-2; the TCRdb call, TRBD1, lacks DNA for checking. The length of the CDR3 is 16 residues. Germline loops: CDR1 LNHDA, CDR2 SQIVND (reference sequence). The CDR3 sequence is CASTDSRTGAIGELFF.

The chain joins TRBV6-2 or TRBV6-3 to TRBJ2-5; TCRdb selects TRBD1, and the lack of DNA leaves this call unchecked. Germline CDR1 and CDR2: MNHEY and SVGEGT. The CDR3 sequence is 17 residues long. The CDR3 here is CASSKRRTGITQETQYF.

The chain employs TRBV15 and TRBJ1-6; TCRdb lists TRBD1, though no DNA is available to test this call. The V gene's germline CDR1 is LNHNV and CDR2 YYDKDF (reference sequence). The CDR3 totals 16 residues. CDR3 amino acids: CATSSDRRWRNSPLHF.

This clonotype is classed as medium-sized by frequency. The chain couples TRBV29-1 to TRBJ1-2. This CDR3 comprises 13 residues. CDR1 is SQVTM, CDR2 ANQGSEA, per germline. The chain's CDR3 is CSARGGAGYGYTF.

The CDR3 loop is CASSSITDTQYF. The chain couples TRBV5-6 to TRBJ2-3. This CDR3 is built from 12 residues. Germline V gives CDR1 SGHDT, CDR2 YYEEEE.

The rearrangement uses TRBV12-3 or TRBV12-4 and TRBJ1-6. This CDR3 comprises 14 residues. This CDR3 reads CASSLKVSNSPLHF.

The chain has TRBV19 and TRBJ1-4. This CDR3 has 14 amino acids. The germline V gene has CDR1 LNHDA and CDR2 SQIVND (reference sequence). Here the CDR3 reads CASSMVGLNEKLFF.

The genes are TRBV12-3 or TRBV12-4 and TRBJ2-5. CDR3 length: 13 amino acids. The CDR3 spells CASSLVSMETQYF.

The CDR3 is CASSPGLAGGGTGELFF. The chain recombines TRBV12-3 or TRBV12-4 with TRBJ2-2; the D gene TCRdb calls, TRBD2, cannot be checked with no DNA. The CDR3 loop spans 17 amino acids.

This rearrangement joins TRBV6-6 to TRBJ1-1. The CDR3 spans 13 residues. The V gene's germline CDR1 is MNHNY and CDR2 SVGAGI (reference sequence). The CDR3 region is CASSYSISAEAFF.

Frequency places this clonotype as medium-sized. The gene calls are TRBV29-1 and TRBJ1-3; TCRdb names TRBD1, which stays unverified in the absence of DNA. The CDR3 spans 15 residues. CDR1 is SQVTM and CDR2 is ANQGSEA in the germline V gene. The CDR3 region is CSVEDPPGEGNTIYF. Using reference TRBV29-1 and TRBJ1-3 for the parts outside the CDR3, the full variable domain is SAVISQKPSRDICQRGTSLTIQCQVDSQVTMMFWYRQQPGQSLTLIATANQGSEATYESGFVIDKFPISRPNLTFSTLTVSNMSPEDSSIYLCSVEDPPGEGNTIYFGEGSWLTVV.

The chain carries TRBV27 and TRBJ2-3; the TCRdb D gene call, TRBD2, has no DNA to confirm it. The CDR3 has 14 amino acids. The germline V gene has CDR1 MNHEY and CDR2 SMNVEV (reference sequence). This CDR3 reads CASSFLGPADTQYF.

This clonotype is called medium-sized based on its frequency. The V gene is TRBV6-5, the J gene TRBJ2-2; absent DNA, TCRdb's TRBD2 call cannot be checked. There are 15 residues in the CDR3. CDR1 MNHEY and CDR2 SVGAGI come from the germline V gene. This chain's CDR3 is CASSMGLGRTGELFF.

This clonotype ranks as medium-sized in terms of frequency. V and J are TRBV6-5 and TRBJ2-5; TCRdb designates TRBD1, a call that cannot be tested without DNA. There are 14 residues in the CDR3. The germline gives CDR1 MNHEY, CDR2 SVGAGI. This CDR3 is CASSRRTAQETQYF.

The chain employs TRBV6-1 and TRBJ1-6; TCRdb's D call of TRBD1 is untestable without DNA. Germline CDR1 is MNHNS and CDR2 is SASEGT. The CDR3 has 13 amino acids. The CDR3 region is CASSAVPALTLHF.

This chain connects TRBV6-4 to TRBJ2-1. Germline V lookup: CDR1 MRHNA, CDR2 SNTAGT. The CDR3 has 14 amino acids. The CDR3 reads CASSDGSDGGEQFF.

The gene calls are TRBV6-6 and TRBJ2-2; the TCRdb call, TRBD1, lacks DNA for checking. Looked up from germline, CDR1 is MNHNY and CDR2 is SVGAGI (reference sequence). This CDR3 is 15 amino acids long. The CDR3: CASSSSRDPPGELFF.

CDR3 in amino acids: CATSEQYQETQYF. J is TRBJ2-5 and V is TRBV15. Per germline, CDR1 LNHNV and CDR2 YYDKDF (reference sequence). CDR3 size: 13 residues.

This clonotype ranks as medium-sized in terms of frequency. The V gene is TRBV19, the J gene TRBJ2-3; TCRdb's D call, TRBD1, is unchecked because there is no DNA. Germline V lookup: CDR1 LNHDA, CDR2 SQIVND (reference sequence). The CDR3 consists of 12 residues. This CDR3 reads CASGQGLDTQYF.

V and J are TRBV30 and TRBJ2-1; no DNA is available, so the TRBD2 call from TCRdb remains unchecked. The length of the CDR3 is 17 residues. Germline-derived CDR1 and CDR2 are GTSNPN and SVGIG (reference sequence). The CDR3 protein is CAWSSLLMGPGYNEQFF.

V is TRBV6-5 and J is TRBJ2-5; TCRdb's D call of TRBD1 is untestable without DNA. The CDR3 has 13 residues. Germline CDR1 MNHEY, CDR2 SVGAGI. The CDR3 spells CASRQGAGETQYF.

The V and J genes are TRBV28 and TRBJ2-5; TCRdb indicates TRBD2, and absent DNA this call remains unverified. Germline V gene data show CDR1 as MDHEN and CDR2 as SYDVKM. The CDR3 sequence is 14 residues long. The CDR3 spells CASSDPSSGETQYF.

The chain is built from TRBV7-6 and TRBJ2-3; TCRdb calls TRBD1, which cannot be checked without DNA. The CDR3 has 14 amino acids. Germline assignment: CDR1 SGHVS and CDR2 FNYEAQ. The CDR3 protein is CASSFGQGLDTQYF.